Following are 9 T cell receptor beta chains from one sample sequenced in a study of identical twins. MiXCR, applied by TCRdb to the 5' RACE reads, yields one record per CDR3 protein. The data contain some 900,000 distinct CDR3 sequences, over 9% of them singletons. This sample also belongs to another study, concerning yellow fever vaccine responses in identical twins.

Input material: PBMCs. The receptors stem from a young woman in good health.

The chain recombines TRBV29-1 with TRBJ2-5; TRBD2 aligns across 9 bases. V gave up 6 bases and J gave up 2 bases; unmatched junction bases: 13. Germline assignment: CDR1 SQVTM and CDR2 ANQGSEA. This CDR3 spans 16 amino acids. CDR3 DNA: TGCAGCGTCGCCCCCGTGGGCGGGGGGGCGCAAGAGACCCAGTACTTC. It yields the protein CSVAPVGGGAQETQYF. The full variable domain, completed using reference TRBV29-1 and TRBJ2-5, is SAVISQKPSRDICQRGTSLTIQCQVDSQVTMMFWYRQQPGQSLTLIATANQGSEATYESGFVIDKFPISRPNLTFSTLTVSNMSPEDSSIYLCSVAPVGGGAQETQYFGPGTRLLVL.

V and J are TRBV3-1 and TRBJ2-3; weak D call: TRBD1 (5 bases). The ends were cut back, 5 bases at V and 0 bases at J, with 12 bases in the middle. The CDR3 runs 15 residues. Germline CDR1 and CDR2: LGHDT and YNNKEL (reference sequence). Here the CDR3 reads CASSETDGSTDTQYF. The CDR3, as DNA: TGTGCCAGCAGCGAGACAGATGGGAGCACAGATACGCAGTATTTT.

This clonotype was counted a few times. The chain employs TRBV5-1 and TRBJ2-3, with D perhaps matching TRBD2 (5 bases). Per germline, CDR1 SGHRS and CDR2 YFSETQ. V was trimmed by 1 base and J by 5 bases, leaving 8 bases between them. This CDR3 spans 13 amino acids. This CDR3 reads CASSLFGEDTQYF. The DNA of the CDR3 is TGCGCCAGCAGCTTGTTCGGGGAAGATACGCAGTATTTT.

The V and J genes are TRBV7-9 and TRBJ2-1, with 7 bases lining up with TRBD2. The ends lost 2 bases at V and 5 bases at J; junction bases unmatched: 6. The CDR3 covers 15 residues. Germline CDR1 SEHNR, CDR2 FQNEAQ (reference sequence). CDR3 DNA sequence: TGTGCCAGCAGCTTAAGACTAGCAGCCGACAATGAGCAGTTCTTC. Translated, it gives CASSLRLAADNEQFF.

There are many counts of this clonotype. This chain uses TRBV25-1 with TRBJ1-2; D is perhaps TRBD1 (6 bases). The CDR3 is 14 amino acids. Germline lookup yields CDR1 MGHDK and CDR2 SYGVNS. Trimming removed 6 bases at V and 5 bases at J, with 16 bases between. The CDR3 coding sequence is TGTGCCAGCAGATTCCCGGACAGTCCGTATGGCTACACCTTC. Amino acids: CASRFPDSPYGYTF.

This clonotype was observed a few times. The chain combines TRBV5-6 with TRBJ2-1; TRBD2 agrees at 11 bases. Germline values: CDR1 SGHDT, CDR2 YYEEEE. V dropped 3 bases and J dropped 7; count of bases not matched to a gene: 9. This CDR3 has 16 residues. This CDR3 is CASSSYGTSGNNEQFF. DNA of the CDR3: TGTGCCAGCAGCTCATATGGGACTAGCGGAAATAATGAGCAGTTCTTC.

In this sample, this clonotype turned up a few times. The genes are TRBV20-1 and TRBJ2-7; TRBD1 might be the D (6 bases). This CDR3 has 16 residues. V shed 3 bases and J shed 2 bases, with 20 bases lying between them. Per germline, CDR1 DFQATT and CDR2 SNEGSKA (reference sequence). The CDR3 coding sequence is TGCAGTGCTAGCGTTGAGGTACCCAGACAGGCCTACGAGCAGTACGTC. Translated: CSASVEVPRQAYEQYV.

This clonotype was recorded a few times. This sequence joins TRBV2 and TRBJ2-7; possible D gene TRBD2, 5 bases. V lost 4 bases and J lost 1, with 8 bases in between. The germline gives CDR1 SNHLY, CDR2 FYNNEI. The CDR3 consists of 13 residues. The CDR3, as DNA: TGTGCCAGCAGTGCGCTAGCTTCCTACGAGCAGTACTTC. Its translation is CASSALASYEQYF.

The J gene is TRBJ2-1, the V gene TRBV3-1; no reliable D call. This CDR3 spans 16 amino acids. Germline V lookup: CDR1 LGHDT, CDR2 YNNKEL (reference sequence). The V end was cut by 0 bases, the J end by 4 bases, with 13 bases between. The CDR3 loop is CASSQDAPGSYNEQFF. The CDR3 DNA follows: TGTGCCAGCAGCCAAGATGCCCCAGGCAGTTACAATGAGCAGTTCTTC.